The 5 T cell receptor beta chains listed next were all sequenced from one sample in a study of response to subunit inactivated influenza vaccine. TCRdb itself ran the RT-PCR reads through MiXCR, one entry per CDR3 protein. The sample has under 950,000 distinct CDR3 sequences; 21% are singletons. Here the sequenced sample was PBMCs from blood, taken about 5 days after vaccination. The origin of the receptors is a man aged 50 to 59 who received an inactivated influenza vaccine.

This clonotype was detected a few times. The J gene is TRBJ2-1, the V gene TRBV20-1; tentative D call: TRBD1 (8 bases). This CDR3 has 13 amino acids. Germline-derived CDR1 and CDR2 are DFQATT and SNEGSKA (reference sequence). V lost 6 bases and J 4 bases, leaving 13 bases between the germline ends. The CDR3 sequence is CSANRGGYNEQFF. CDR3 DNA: TGCAGTGCAAACAGGGGGGGTTACAATGAGCAGTTCTTC.

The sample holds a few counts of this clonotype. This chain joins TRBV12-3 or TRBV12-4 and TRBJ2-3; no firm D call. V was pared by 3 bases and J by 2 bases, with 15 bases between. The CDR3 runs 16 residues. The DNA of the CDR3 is TGTGCCAGCAGTTTGAGTGGCCAGGCGCTCACAGATACGCAGTATTTT. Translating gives CASSLSGQALTDTQYF.

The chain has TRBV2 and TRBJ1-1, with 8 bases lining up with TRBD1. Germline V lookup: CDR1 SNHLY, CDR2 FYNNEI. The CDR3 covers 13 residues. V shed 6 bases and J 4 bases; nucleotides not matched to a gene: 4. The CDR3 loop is CASSGQGRTEAFF. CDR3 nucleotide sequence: TGTGCCAGCAGCGGACAGGGCCGCACTGAAGCTTTCTTT.

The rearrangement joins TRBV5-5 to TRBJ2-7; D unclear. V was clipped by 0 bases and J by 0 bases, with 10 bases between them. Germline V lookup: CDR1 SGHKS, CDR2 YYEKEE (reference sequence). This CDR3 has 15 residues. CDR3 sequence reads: CASSLGRTYSYEQYF. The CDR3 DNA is TGTGCCAGCAGCTTGGGGCGTACTTACTCCTACGAGCAGTACTTC.

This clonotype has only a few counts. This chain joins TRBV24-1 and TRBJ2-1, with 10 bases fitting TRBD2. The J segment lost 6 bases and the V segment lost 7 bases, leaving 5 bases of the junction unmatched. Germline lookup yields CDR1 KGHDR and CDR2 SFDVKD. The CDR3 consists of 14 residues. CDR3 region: CATRSGRAANEQFF. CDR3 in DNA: TGTGCCACCAGAAGCGGGAGGGCCGCCAATGAGCAGTTCTTC.